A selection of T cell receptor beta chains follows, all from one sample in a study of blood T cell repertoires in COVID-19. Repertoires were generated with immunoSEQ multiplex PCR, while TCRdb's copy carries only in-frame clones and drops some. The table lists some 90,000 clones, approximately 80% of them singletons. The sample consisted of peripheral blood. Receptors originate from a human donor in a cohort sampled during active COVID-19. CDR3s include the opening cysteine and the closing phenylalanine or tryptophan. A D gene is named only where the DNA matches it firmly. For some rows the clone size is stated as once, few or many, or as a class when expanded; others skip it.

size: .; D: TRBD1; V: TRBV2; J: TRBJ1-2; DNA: TGTGCCAGCAGTGAAAAGGGGGCCGGCTATGGCTACACCTTC; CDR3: CASSEKGAGYGYTF
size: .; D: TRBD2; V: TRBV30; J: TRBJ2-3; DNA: TGTGCCTGGAGTTACGGACTAGCGGAAAGCACAGATACGCAGTATTTT; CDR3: CAWSYGLAESTDTQYF
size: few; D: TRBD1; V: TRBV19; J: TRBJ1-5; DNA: TGTGCCAGTAGTTCGGGACAGGGCAATCAGCCCCAGCATTTT; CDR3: CASSSGQGNQPQHF
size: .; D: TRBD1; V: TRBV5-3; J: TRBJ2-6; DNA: TGTGCCAGAAGCTTGGGGGGACAGGGTAAGGGCTCTGGGGCCAACGTCCTGACTTTC; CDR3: CARSLGGQGKGSGANVLTF
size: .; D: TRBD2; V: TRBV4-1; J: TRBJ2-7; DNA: TGCGCCAGCAGCCCCGTACTAGCGGGAGGCCCCCGGGAGCAGTACTTC; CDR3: CASSPVLAGGPREQYF
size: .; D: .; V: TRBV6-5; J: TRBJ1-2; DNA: TGTGCCAGCAGAGTAGTCAACTATGGCTACACCTTC; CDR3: CASRVVNYGYTF
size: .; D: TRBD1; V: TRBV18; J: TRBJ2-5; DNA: TGTGCCAGCTCATCTGGACAGGGAGAGACCCAGTACTTC; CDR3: CASSSGQGETQYF
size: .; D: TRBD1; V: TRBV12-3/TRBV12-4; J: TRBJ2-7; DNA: TGTGCCAGCAGCCGACAGGGTCCCTACGAGCAGTACTTC; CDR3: CASSRQGPYEQYF
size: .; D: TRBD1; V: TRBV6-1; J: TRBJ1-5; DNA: TGTGCCAGCAGTGAAGTTTGGGACAGGGGAAATCAGCCCCAGCATTTT; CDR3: CASSEVWDRGNQPQHF
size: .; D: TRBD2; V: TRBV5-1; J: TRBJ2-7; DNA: TGCGCCAGCGGCAACAGCGGGAGTCTCTACGAGCAGTACTTC; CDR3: CASGNSGSLYEQYF
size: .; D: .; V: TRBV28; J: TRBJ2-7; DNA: TGTGCCAGCGGCACAAGGCAGGGGTGGCCCGAGCAGTACTTC; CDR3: CASGTRQGWPEQYF
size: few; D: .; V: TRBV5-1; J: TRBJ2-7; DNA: TGCGCCAGCAGCTTGAGTCCTAGCACCTACGAGCAGTACTTC; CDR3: CASSLSPSTYEQYF
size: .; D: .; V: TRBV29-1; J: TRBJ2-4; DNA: TGCAGCGTTGAATTTCCCGGGACCAAAAACATTCAGTACTTC; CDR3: CSVEFPGTKNIQYF
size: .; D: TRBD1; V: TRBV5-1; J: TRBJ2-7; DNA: TGCGCCAGCAGCTTGGGGGGACAGGGGTACGAGCAGTACTTC; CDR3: CASSLGGQGYEQYF
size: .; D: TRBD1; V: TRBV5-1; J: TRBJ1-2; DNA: TGCGCCAGCACCCCCCAGGACAGGGAGGGTTACGGCTACACCTTC; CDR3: CASTPQDREGYGYTF
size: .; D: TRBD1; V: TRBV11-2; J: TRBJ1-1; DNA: TGTGCCAGCAGCCCCCAGAACATCAGGGGGACTGAAGCTTTCTTT; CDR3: CASSPQNIRGTEAFF
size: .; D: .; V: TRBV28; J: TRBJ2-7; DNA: TGTGCCAGCAGTTGGGTGGGGGCAGGTCCTGAAGGTGTGCAGTACTTC; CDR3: CASSWVGAGPEGVQYF
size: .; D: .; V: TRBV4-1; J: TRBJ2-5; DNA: TGCGCCAGCAGCCCAACAGCCTCAGGGCTCCAAGAGACCCAGTACTTC; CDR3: CASSPTASGLQETQYF
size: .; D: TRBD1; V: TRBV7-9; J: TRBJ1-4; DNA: TGTGCCAGCAGCCCCGGGACAGGGGATGAAAAACTGTTTTTT; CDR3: CASSPGTGDEKLFF
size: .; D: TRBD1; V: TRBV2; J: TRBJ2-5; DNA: TGTGCCAGCAGTGAGATGGACAGGGGGCCCCCGTACTTC; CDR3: CASSEMDRGPPYF
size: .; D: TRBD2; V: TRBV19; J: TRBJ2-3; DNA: TGTGCCAGTAGTATCCTAGCGGGAGGTCGGACAGATACGCAGTATTTT; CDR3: CASSILAGGRTDTQYF
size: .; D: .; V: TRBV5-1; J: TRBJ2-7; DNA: TGCGCCAGCAGCTTGGGCGAGGGCTACGAGCAGTACTTC; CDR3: CASSLGEGYEQYF
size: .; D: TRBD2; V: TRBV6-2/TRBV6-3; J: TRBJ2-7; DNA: TGTGCCAGCACCCCGCGCGGGGGAGGCGAGCAGTACTTC; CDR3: CASTPRGGGEQYF
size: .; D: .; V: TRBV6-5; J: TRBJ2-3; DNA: TGTGCCAGCAGTTACGGGCTAGCGAAAGCAGATACGCAGTATTTT; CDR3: CASSYGLAKADTQYF
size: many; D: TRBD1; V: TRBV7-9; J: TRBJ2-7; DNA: TGTGCCAGCAGCCACAGGGACAGAAACTACGAGCAGTACTTC; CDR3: CASSHRDRNYEQYF
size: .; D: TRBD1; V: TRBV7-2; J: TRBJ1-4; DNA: TGTGCCAGCAGCCCCGGGACAGCCGGAAAACTGTTTTTT; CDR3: CASSPGTAGKLFF
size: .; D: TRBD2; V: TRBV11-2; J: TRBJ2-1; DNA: TGTGCCAGCAGCCCGCAAACTAGCGTGGATGAGCAGTTCTTC; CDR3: CASSPQTSVDEQFF
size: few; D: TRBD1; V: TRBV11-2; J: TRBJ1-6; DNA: TGTGCCAGCAGCTCGGACAGGGTGCGGTCACCCCTCCACTTT; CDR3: CASSSDRVRSPLHF
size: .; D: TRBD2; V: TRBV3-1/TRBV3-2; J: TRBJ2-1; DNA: TGTGCCAGCAGCCCCACCTCTAGCGGGAGCTCCTACAATGAGCAGTTCTTC; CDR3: CASSPTSSGSSYNEQFF
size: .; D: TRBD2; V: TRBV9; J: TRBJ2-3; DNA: TGTGCCAGCAGCTCAGCGGGGTGGTCAGATACGCAGTATTTT; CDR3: CASSSAGWSDTQYF
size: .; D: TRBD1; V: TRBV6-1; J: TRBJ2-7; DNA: TGTGCCAGCAGTGAGAGAGGACAGGGGACCGACGAGCAGTACTTC; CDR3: CASSERGQGTDEQYF
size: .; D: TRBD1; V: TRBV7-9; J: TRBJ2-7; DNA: TGTGCCAGCAGCAGGGGACAGCCCCCCTGGGAGCAGTACTTC; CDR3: CASSRGQPPWEQYF
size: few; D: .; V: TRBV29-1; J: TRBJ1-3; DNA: TGCAGCGCTAAAGGGGCTTTCTCTGGAAACACCATATATTTT; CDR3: CSAKGAFSGNTIYF
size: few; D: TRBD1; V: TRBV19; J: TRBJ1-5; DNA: TGTGCCAGTAGTACGACAGGGCCGGTCAATCAGCCCCAGCATTTT; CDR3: CASSTTGPVNQPQHF
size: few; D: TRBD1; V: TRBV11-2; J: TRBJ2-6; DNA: TGTGCCAGCAGCTGGGGACAGGGGGCTGGGGCCAACGTCCTGACTTTC; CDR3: CASSWGQGAGANVLTF
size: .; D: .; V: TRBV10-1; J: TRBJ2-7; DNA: TGCGCCAGCAGCGGCGGGTCCTACGAGCAGTACTTC; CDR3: CASSGGSYEQYF
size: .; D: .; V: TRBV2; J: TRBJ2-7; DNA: TGTGCCAGCAGTGTGAACCCTCCGTCCGGGCAGTACTTC; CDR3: CASSVNPPSGQYF
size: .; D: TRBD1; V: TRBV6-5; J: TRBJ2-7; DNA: TGTGCCAGCAGGTCCCGGGGACAGGGATTATACGAGCAGTACTTC; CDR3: CASRSRGQGLYEQYF
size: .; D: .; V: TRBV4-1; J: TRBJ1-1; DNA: TGCGCCAGCAGCCTCCCGGAACCACTAACAGCTTTCTTT; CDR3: CASSLPEPLTAFF
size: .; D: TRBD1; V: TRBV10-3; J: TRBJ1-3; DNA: TGTGCCACCAGGGACAGATCGGCCTCTGGAAACACCATATATTTT; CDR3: CATRDRSASGNTIYF
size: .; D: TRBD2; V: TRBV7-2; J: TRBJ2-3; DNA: TGTGCCAGCAGCCCCTGGACTAGCGGCACAGATACGCAGTATTTT; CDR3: CASSPWTSGTDTQYF
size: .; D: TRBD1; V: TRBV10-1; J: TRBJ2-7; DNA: TGCGCCAGCAGTCCAAATCGGGGGACAGGGCCGGCCTACGAGCAGTACTTC; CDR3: CASSPNRGTGPAYEQYF
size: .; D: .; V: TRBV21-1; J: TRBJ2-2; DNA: TGTGCCAGCAGCAAAATGTGGCGAGGGAACACCGGGGAGCTGTTTTTT; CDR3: CASSKMWRGNTGELFF
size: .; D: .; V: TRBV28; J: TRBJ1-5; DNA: TGTGCCAGCAGTGCCCCTGGGGGCAGCAATCAGCCCCAGCATTTT; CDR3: CASSAPGGSNQPQHF
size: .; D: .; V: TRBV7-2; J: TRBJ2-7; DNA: TGTGCCAGCAGCCCCGTAGGTGGGAGCTACGAGCAGTACTTC; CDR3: CASSPVGGSYEQYF
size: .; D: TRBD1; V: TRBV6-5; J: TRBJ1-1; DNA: TGTGCCAGCAGTTCATGGACAGGCGAGAACACTGAAGCTTTCTTT; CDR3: CASSSWTGENTEAFF
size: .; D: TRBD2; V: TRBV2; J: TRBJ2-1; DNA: TGTGCCAGCACCTCGGGGACTAGCGCCTACAATGAGCAGTTCTTC; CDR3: CASTSGTSAYNEQFF
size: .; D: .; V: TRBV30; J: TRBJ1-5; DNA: TGTGCCTGGAGTGGGACAGAAGGTCAGCCCCAGCATTTT; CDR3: CAWSGTEGQPQHF
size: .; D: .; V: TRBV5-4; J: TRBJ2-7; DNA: TGTGCCAGCAGCCGAGGGGAAACAGGGACCTACGAGCAGTACTTC; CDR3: CASSRGETGTYEQYF
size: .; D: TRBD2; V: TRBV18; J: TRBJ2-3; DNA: TGTGCCAGCTCACAAGGGACTAGCGGGAGGACAGATACGCAGTATTTT; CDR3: CASSQGTSGRTDTQYF
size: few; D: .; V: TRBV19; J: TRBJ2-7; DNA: TGTGCCAGTAGATCTTTTAGCTCCTACGAGCAGTACTTC; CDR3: CASRSFSSYEQYF
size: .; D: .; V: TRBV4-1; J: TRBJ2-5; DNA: TGCGCCAGCAGCCAAGATGGCGTTAGCGCGCCGGAGACCCAGTACTTC; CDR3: CASSQDGVSAPETQYF
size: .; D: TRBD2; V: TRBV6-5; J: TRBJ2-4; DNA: TGTGCCAGCAGGCCCGGACTAGCGGGAAACATTCAGTACTTC; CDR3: CASRPGLAGNIQYF
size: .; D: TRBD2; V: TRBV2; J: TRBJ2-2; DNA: TGTGCCAGCACCCCACTAGCGGGAGGGCCAGACACCGGGGAGCTGTTTTTT; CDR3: CASTPLAGGPDTGELFF